This T cell receptor beta chain was retrieved from a study of T cell responses to AZD1222 COVID-19 vaccine. General observations from the study: Dominant CD4 TCR responses targeted spike regions 160-218 and 743-854. Nearly half of spike-specific TCRs reportedly go after variant regions that carry no mutations.

V shed 4 bases and J 3 bases; nucleotides not matched to a gene: 11. From germline, CDR1 is KGHDR and CDR2 SFDVKD. The CDR3 has 18 amino acids. To note about this clone: What it binds is not known.

The protocol was immunoSEQ multiplex PCR, while the TCRdb copy is restricted to in-frame clones and leaves out a portion. Of tens of thousands of clones detected, 86% appear once; the ten largest clones hold 6.5% to 8.5%. Sequencing used peripheral blood, obtained 28 days after the second AZD1222 dose. The clonotype was recovered from an adult who received the AZD1222 COVID-19 vaccine. This rearrangement joins TRBV24-1 to TRBJ2-2; TRBD2 aligns across 9 bases. This CDR3 reads CATSDTGKREDYTGELFF. The CDR3 DNA reads TGTGCCACCAGTGACACGGGGAAGCGGGAGGATTACACCGGGGAGCTGTTTTTT.